Listed below are T cell receptor beta chains from one sample, sequenced in a study of cytomegalovirus exposure and HLA in healthy donors. Profiled with immunoSEQ multiplex PCR; TCRdb holds only in-frame clones, not every one. The repertoire has some 90,000 clones, roughly 97% of them found once; the top ten carry around 0.78%. What was sequenced was PBMCs. Receptor source: a man aged 18 to 30 in good health and CMV-seronegative. Both conserved end residues are part of each CDR3. A D gene is named only where the DNA matches it firmly. For some rows the clone size is stated as once, few or many, or as a class when expanded; others skip it.

clone_size: NA
v_call: TRBV7-9
j_call: TRBJ2-1
d_call: NA
cdr3_aa: CASGMSPGGEQFF
cdr3_nt: TGTGCCAGCGGTATGTCTCCTGGAGGTGAGCAGTTCTTC

clone_size: NA
v_call: TRBV4-2
j_call: TRBJ2-3
d_call: TRBD2
cdr3_aa: CASSQELAGGSTDTQYF
cdr3_nt: TGTGCCAGCAGCCAAGAATTAGCGGGAGGTAGCACAGATACGCAGTATTTT

clone_size: NA
v_call: TRBV10-1
j_call: TRBJ2-1
d_call: TRBD2
cdr3_aa: CASSENAGGINNEQFF
cdr3_nt: TGCGCCAGCAGTGAGAACGCGGGAGGGATTAACAATGAGCAGTTCTTC

clone_size: NA
v_call: TRBV7-9
j_call: TRBJ2-2
d_call: TRBD1
cdr3_aa: CASSWNPGQPNTGELFF
cdr3_nt: TGTGCCAGCAGCTGGAACCCGGGACAGCCGAACACCGGGGAGCTGTTTTTT

clone_size: NA
v_call: TRBV23-1
j_call: TRBJ1-2
d_call: NA
cdr3_aa: CASSQDRMRGYTF
cdr3_nt: TGCGCCAGCAGTCAAGACAGGATGCGTGGCTACACCTTC

clone_size: NA
v_call: TRBV6-1
j_call: TRBJ2-2
d_call: NA
cdr3_aa: CASRGGGGTGELFF
cdr3_nt: TGTGCCAGCAGGGGAGGGGGGGGCACCGGGGAGCTGTTTTTT

clone_size: NA
v_call: TRBV7-2
j_call: TRBJ2-1
d_call: TRBD2
cdr3_aa: CASSLEPSGNEQFF
cdr3_nt: TGTGCCAGCAGCTTAGAGCCTAGCGGGAATGAGCAGTTCTTC

clone_size: NA
v_call: TRBV7-9
j_call: TRBJ2-3
d_call: TRBD2
cdr3_aa: CASSFFAEVRGGVTDTQYF
cdr3_nt: TGTGCCAGCAGTTTTTTCGCCGAAGTAAGGGGAGGGGTCACAGATACGCAGTATTTT

clone_size: NA
v_call: TRBV5-5
j_call: TRBJ2-7
d_call: TRBD1
cdr3_aa: CASSLLGQGGPYEQYF
cdr3_nt: TGTGCCAGCAGCTTATTAGGACAGGGGGGCCCCTACGAGCAGTACTTC

clone_size: NA
v_call: TRBV6-1
j_call: TRBJ1-5
d_call: TRBD1
cdr3_aa: CASRRPTGPDQPQHF
cdr3_nt: TGTGCCAGCAGGAGGCCGACAGGGCCAGATCAGCCCCAGCATTTT

clone_size: NA
v_call: TRBV28
j_call: TRBJ2-3
d_call: NA
cdr3_aa: CASSFRLGDTQYF
cdr3_nt: TGTGCCAGCAGTTTCCGCCTAGGAGATACGCAGTATTTT

clone_size: NA
v_call: TRBV5-1
j_call: TRBJ1-1
d_call: NA
cdr3_aa: CASSLGRTSNTEAFF
cdr3_nt: TGCGCCAGCAGCTTGGGGCGGACTTCGAACACTGAAGCTTTCTTT

clone_size: NA
v_call: TRBV30
j_call: TRBJ2-7
d_call: NA
cdr3_aa: CAWSTRFPPYEQYF
cdr3_nt: TGTGCCTGGAGTACCCGGTTCCCTCCCTACGAGCAGTACTTC

clone_size: NA
v_call: TRBV5-1
j_call: TRBJ2-5
d_call: TRBD1
cdr3_aa: CASSLEGTAETQYF
cdr3_nt: TGCGCCAGCAGCTTGGAAGGGACAGCAGAGACCCAGTACTTC

clone_size: once
v_call: TRBV19
j_call: TRBJ1-5
d_call: NA
cdr3_aa: CASSISQGNQPQHF
cdr3_nt: TGTGCCAGTAGTATTTCGCAGGGCAATCAGCCCCAGCATTTT

clone_size: once
v_call: TRBV11-3
j_call: TRBJ1-5
d_call: TRBD1
cdr3_aa: CASSLAGQGEDGNQPQHF
cdr3_nt: TGTGCCAGCAGCTTAGCGGGACAGGGGGAGGATGGCAATCAGCCCCAGCATTTT

clone_size: NA
v_call: TRBV10-2
j_call: TRBJ2-3
d_call: TRBD2
cdr3_aa: CAVSWREKADTQYF
cdr3_nt: TGCGCCGTGTCTTGGCGGGAGAAGGCAGATACGCAGTATTTT

clone_size: NA
v_call: TRBV10-1
j_call: TRBJ1-2
d_call: NA
cdr3_aa: CASSEPPGRGRPNYGYTF
cdr3_nt: TGCGCCAGCAGTGAGCCCCCCGGGAGGGGAAGACCTAACTATGGCTACACCTTC

clone_size: NA
v_call: TRBV5-1
j_call: TRBJ1-5
d_call: NA
cdr3_aa: CASSFGGRDQPQHF
cdr3_nt: TGCGCCAGCAGCTTCGGGGGGCGCGATCAGCCCCAGCATTTT

clone_size: NA
v_call: TRBV9
j_call: TRBJ1-1
d_call: NA
cdr3_aa: CASSVTQLGEAFF
cdr3_nt: TGTGCCAGCAGCGTAACCCAACTCGGTGAAGCTTTCTTT

clone_size: NA
v_call: TRBV7-6
j_call: TRBJ2-7
d_call: TRBD2
cdr3_aa: CASSMLAGGSYEQYF
cdr3_nt: TGTGCCAGCAGCATGCTAGCGGGAGGTTCCTACGAGCAGTACTTC

clone_size: NA
v_call: TRBV11-2
j_call: TRBJ2-7
d_call: TRBD2
cdr3_aa: CASSLVFRTSGYEQYF
cdr3_nt: TGTGCCAGCAGCTTAGTTTTTCGGACTAGCGGCTACGAGCAGTACTTC

clone_size: NA
v_call: TRBV13
j_call: TRBJ2-1
d_call: TRBD2
cdr3_aa: CASSYTGTSGTHEQFF
cdr3_nt: TGTGCCAGCAGCTACACCGGGACTAGCGGGACCCATGAGCAGTTCTTC

clone_size: NA
v_call: TRBV25-1
j_call: TRBJ1-2
d_call: NA
cdr3_aa: CASSDPGVKGYTF
cdr3_nt: TGTGCCAGCAGCGACCCCGGGGTTAAGGGCTACACCTTC

clone_size: NA
v_call: TRBV5-4
j_call: TRBJ2-5
d_call: NA
cdr3_aa: CASSFPRGRSEGETQYF
cdr3_nt: TGTGCCAGCAGCTTCCCACGGGGGAGGTCAGAGGGAGAGACCCAGTACTTC

clone_size: NA
v_call: TRBV5-4
j_call: TRBJ2-5
d_call: TRBD1
cdr3_aa: CASNRDRREETQYF
cdr3_nt: TGTGCCAGCAACCGGGACAGGCGGGAAGAGACCCAGTACTTC

clone_size: NA
v_call: TRBV7-9
j_call: TRBJ1-4
d_call: NA
cdr3_aa: CASSPPGLPNEKLFF
cdr3_nt: TGTGCCAGCAGCCCCCCGGGACTGCCTAATGAAAAACTGTTTTTT

clone_size: NA
v_call: TRBV7-2
j_call: TRBJ2-1
d_call: TRBD2
cdr3_aa: CASSLGTSRVNEQFF
cdr3_nt: TGTGCCAGCAGCTTAGGGACTAGCCGAGTCAATGAGCAGTTCTTC

clone_size: NA
v_call: TRBV11-3
j_call: TRBJ1-1
d_call: NA
cdr3_aa: CASSSWRLNTEAFF
cdr3_nt: TGTGCCTCCTCAAGCTGGCGGTTGAACACTGAAGCTTTCTTT

clone_size: NA
v_call: TRBV7-9
j_call: TRBJ2-7
d_call: TRBD1
cdr3_aa: CASSLWRNRGHYEQYF
cdr3_nt: TGTGCCAGCAGCTTATGGAGGAACAGGGGGCACTACGAGCAGTACTTC

clone_size: NA
v_call: TRBV5-4
j_call: TRBJ1-2
d_call: TRBD1
cdr3_aa: CASSPDRVPNGYTF
cdr3_nt: TGTGCCAGCAGCCCGGACAGGGTTCCGAATGGCTACACCTTC

clone_size: NA
v_call: TRBV25-1
j_call: TRBJ2-5
d_call: TRBD2
cdr3_aa: CASSGWTSGRAGETQYF
cdr3_nt: TGTGCCAGCAGCGGCTGGACTAGCGGGAGGGCCGGAGAGACCCAGTACTTC

clone_size: NA
v_call: TRBV7-9
j_call: TRBJ1-2
d_call: NA
cdr3_aa: CASSLGGLPWGYTF
cdr3_nt: TGTGCCAGCAGCTTAGGGGGCCTGCCTTGGGGCTACACCTTC

clone_size: NA
v_call: TRBV7-3
j_call: TRBJ2-5
d_call: NA
cdr3_aa: CASSALGGTETQYF
cdr3_nt: TGTGCCAGCAGCGCCCTCGGGGGTACGGAGACCCAGTACTTC

clone_size: few
v_call: TRBV7-2
j_call: TRBJ2-1
d_call: TRBD2
cdr3_aa: CASSLAVSGRNNNEQFF
cdr3_nt: TGTGCCAGCAGCCTCGCCGTGAGCGGGAGGAACAACAATGAGCAGTTCTTC

clone_size: NA
v_call: TRBV7-8
j_call: TRBJ2-1
d_call: TRBD2
cdr3_aa: CASSLILAGVGNEQFF
cdr3_nt: TGTGCCAGCAGCTTAATCCTCGCGGGAGTCGGGAATGAGCAGTTCTTC

clone_size: NA
v_call: TRBV18
j_call: TRBJ2-2
d_call: TRBD2
cdr3_aa: CGTMLAAGTGELFF
cdr3_nt: TGTGGGACTATGCTAGCGGCTGGCACCGGGGAGCTGTTTTTT

clone_size: NA
v_call: TRBV28
j_call: TRBJ2-7
d_call: TRBD1
cdr3_aa: CASQSTGGYEQYF
cdr3_nt: TGTGCCAGCCAGTCAACAGGGGGCTACGAGCAGTACTTC

clone_size: NA
v_call: TRBV6-4
j_call: TRBJ2-2
d_call: NA
cdr3_aa: CASSDFSGVHTGELFF
cdr3_nt: TGTGCCAGCAGTGACTTTTCGGGAGTGCACACCGGGGAGCTGTTTTTT